The clone carrying this T cell receptor (beta chain) showed up just once. The assay was immunoSEQ multiplex PCR, and TCRdb's table has in-frame clones only and misses some. The sample yields 150,000 to 200,000 clones, roughly 84% seen once. V dropped 5 bases and J dropped 0; count of bases not matched to a gene: 6. Germline V lookup: CDR1 LNHDA, CDR2 SQIVND (reference sequence). The CDR3 consists of 16 residues. The sample is drawn from a study of blood T cell repertoires in COVID-19. Sequencing was carried out using PBMCs or T cells enriched from blood (not recorded which). The source of this sequence is a man between 65 and 79 years old who had been exposed to COVID-19. The chain carries TRBV19 and TRBJ2-2; TRBD2 matches 7 bases. The CDR3 DNA follows: TGTGCCAGTAGTTTATCTAGCGGATCGAACACCGGGGAGCTGTTTTTT. It encodes CASSLSSGSNTGELFF.